The T cell receptor (beta chain) under discussion was sequenced for a study of response to subunit inactivated influenza vaccine. The study, taken as a whole, reports: The study's authors posited that every seasonal influenza vaccination enlists few new T cells.

The CDR3 has 14 residues. The germline gives CDR1 SGHDT, CDR2 YYEEEE. Trimming removed 0 bases from V and 3 bases from J, with 7 bases in between. One entry per CDR3 protein results from TCRdb running MiXCR on the RT-PCR reads. The data show about 480,000 distinct CDR3 sequences, with approximately 11% seen just once and approximately 12% held by the top ten. About this clonotype: Its specificity is not known.

The chain couples TRBV5-6 to TRBJ2-1; D remains ambiguous. The sequences come from PBMCs from blood, collected around seven weeks after vaccination. This TCR was recovered from a man aged 50-60 years who received an inactivated influenza vaccine. The CDR3 spells CASSLGLYYNEQFF. The CDR3 DNA reads TGTGCCAGCAGCTTGGGACTGTACTACAATGAGCAGTTCTTC. The whole variable domain, remainder taken from reference TRBV5-6 and TRBJ2-1, is DAGVTQSPTHLIKTRGQQVTLRCSPKSGHDTVSWYQQALGQGPQFIFQYYEEEERQRGNFPDRFSGHQFPNYSSELNVNALLLGDSALYLCASSLGLYYNEQFFGPGTRLTVL.